This paragraph covers one T cell receptor beta chain sequence. Its antigen remains unknown. The data stem from a study of CD4 T cells in relation to SARS-CoV-2 and coronaviruses. As for the study in general: PBMCs were cultured with antigen for roughly 11 days before TCR beta sequencing.

The unexposed donors gave CD4+ T cells in about 2011-2018, prior to COVID-19. Isolation of CD4+ T cells took place after 10 days in culture. Testing used SARS-CoV-2 S/N and four cold-coronavirus spikes on unexposed-donor CD4+ T cells, cells permitting. Measured with immunoSEQ multiplex PCR; TCRdb has only the in-frame clones, and not every one. The sample records some 19,000 clones, over 70% being singletons. Trimming cost V 5 bases and J 7 bases; bases outside gene matches: 11. CDR1 and CDR2 from the germline V gene are MDHEN and SYDVKM. CDR3 length: 15 amino acids. The rearrangement uses TRBV28 and TRBJ1-5, with 7 bases matching TRBD1. This receptor was taken from a human donor in good health. The sequenced material came from CD4+ T cells from PBMCs, cultured in vitro. CDR3 nucleotides: TGTGCCAGCAGTGCAATACAGGGGTTCGGGCAGCCCCAGCATTTT. This encodes CASSAIQGFGQPQHF.